This TCR beta chain came from a study of CD8+CD57+ T cells in acquired aplastic anemia. Study results and limitations: Patients and controls turned out to have roughly 31 CD8+ CDR3 sequences in common.

Trimming removed 0 bases from V and 3 bases from J, with 9 bases in between. CDR1 is SGDLS, CDR2 YYNGEE, per germline. This CDR3 spans 14 amino acids. Notes on this clonotype: Its antigen is undetermined.

All sequencing subjects had displayed CD8+CD57+ cell expansion on flow cytometry. Genomic DNA templated the TCR beta VDJ and CDR3 profiling. TCRdb recomputed calls from the reads with MiXCR, one row per CDR3 protein. The sample has approximately 300,000 distinct CDR3 sequences; 50% to 65% are singletons. The TCR sequence derives from a human donor with aplastic anemia. Sequenced: sorted CD4+, CD8+, or CD8+CD57+ T cells (not recorded which) from PBMCs. The chain employs TRBV9 and TRBJ2-5; possibly TRBD1 or TRBD2 for D (6 bases each). CDR3 sequence: CASSVAGAEETQYF. CDR3 coding DNA: TGTGCCAGCAGCGTAGCGGGGGCGGAAGAGACCCAGTACTTC.